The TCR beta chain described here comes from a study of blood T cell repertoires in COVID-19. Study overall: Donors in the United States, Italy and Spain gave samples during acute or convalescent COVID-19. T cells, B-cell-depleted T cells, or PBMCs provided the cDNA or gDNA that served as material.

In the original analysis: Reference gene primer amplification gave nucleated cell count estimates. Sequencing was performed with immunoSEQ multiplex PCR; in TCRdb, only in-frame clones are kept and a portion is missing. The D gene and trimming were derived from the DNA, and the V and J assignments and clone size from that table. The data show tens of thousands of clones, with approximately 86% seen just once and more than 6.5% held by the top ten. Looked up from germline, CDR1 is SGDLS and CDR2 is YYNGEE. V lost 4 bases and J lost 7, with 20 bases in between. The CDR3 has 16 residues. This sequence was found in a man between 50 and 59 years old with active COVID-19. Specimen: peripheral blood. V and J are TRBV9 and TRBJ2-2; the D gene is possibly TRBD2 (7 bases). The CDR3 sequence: CASSSRGRGAYGELFF. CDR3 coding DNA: TGTGCCAGCAGCTCTCGAGGGAGGGGGGCGTACGGGGAGCTGTTTTTT.